This TCR beta chain was identified during a study of read filtering for tumor transcriptome and immune sequencing. In the study overall: R-ISS stage counts were 8 or 9 for I, 15 to 20 for II, 6 or 7 for III. Whole-transcriptome libraries were prepared after DNase treatment. IR-seq gave about 3.5 to 10.27 million TCR reads per sample; RNA-seq gave roughly 80 to 1,400. The study's findings and limits: Roughly 82% of IR-seq clonotypes had a single read, yet these held around 3.3% of reads.

The V and J ends lost 4 bases and 7 bases respectively, with 10 bases between them. CDR1 and CDR2 from the germline V gene are ENHRY and SYGVKD. CDR3 length equals 13 residues. This library used 300 to 500 ng RNA and molecular barcoded adaptors spanning alpha/delta and beta/gamma chains. In TCRdb, the reads were re-called with MiXCR into one record per CDR3 protein. Among fewer than 35,000 distinct CDR3 sequences listed, 15% to 20% were seen once. In the case of this clonotype: What it binds is not known.

The sequence came from a donor at least 40 years old with multiple myeloma. Sample: a population of CD138-negative cells sorted from bone marrow. The chain couples TRBV10-3 to TRBJ1-4; D gene unclear. The CDR3 reads CAISAGLGEKLFF. In DNA form, the CDR3 reads TGTGCCATCAGTGCTGGACTCGGTGAAAAACTGTTTTTT.